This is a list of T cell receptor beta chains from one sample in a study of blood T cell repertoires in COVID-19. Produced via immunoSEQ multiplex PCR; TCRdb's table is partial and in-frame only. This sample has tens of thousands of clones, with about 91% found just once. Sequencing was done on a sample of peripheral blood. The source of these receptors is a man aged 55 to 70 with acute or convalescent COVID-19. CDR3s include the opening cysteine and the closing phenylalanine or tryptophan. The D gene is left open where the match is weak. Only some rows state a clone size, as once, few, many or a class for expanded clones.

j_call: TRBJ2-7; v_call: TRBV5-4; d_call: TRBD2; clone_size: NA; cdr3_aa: CASRPSGSAYEQYF; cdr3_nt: TGTGCCAGCAGGCCTAGCGGGTCTGCCTACGAGCAGTACTTC
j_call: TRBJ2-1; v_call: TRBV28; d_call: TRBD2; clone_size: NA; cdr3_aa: CASSQPGTSGSKRKFF; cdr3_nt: TGTGCCAGCAGCCAACCCGGGACTAGCGGGAGTAAGCGTAAGTTCTTC
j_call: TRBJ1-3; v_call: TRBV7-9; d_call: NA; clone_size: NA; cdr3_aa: CASRAHGNTIYF; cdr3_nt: TGTGCCAGCAGGGCCCACGGAAACACCATATATTTT
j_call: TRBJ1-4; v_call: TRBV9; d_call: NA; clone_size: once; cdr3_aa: CAPWRGSTNEKLFF; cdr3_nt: TGTGCCCCTTGGCGGGGATCAACTAATGAAAAACTGTTTTTT
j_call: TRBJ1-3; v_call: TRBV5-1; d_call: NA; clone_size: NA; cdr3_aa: CASSLSFALSSGNTIYF; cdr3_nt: TGCGCCAGCAGCTTGTCTTTTGCATTGAGCTCTGGAAACACCATATATTTT
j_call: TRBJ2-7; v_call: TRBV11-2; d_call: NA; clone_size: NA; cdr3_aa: CASSQNSYEQYF; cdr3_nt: TGTGCCAGCAGCCAGAATTCCTACGAGCAGTACTTC
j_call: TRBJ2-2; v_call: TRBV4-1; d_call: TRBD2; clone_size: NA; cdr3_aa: CASSLGLAGVDGELFF; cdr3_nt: TGCGCCAGCAGCCTGGGACTAGCGGGAGTCGACGGGGAGCTGTTTTTT
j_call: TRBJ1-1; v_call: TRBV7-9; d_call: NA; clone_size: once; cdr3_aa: CASSLVSVMNTEAFF; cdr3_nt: TGTGCCAGCAGCTTAGTTTCGGTTATGAACACTGAAGCTTTCTTT
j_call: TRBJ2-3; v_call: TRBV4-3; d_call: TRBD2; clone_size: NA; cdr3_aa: CASSQDAGGLLAQYF; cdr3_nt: TGCGCCAGCAGCCAAGACGCGGGAGGGCTCCTCGCGCAGTATTTT
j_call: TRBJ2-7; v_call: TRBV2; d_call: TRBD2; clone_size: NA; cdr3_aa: CASSFQRLAAEQYF; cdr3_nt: TGTGCCAGCAGTTTCCAACGACTAGCTGCCGAGCAGTACTTC
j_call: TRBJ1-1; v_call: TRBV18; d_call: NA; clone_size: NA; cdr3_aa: CASSPLAGKFF; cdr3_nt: TGTGCCAGCTCACCACTGGCCGGGAAGTTCTTT
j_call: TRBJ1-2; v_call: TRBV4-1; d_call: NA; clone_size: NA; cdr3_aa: CASSQGQLVYGYTF; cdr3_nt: TGCGCCAGCAGCCAGGGGCAGCTTGTCTATGGCTACACCTTC
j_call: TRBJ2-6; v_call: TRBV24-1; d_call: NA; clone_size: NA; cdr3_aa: CATSDFASSGANVLTF; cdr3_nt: TGTGCCACCAGTGATTTCGCCAGCTCTGGGGCCAACGTCCTGACTTTC
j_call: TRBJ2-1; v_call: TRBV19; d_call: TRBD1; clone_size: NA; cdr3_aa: CASSIDTGGRGEQFF; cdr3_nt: TGTGCCAGTAGTATAGACACAGGGGGAAGAGGTGAGCAGTTCTTC
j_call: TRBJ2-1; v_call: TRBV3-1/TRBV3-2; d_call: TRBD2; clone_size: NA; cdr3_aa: CASSPGTSGRMFF; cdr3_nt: TGTGCCAGCAGCCCAGGGACTAGCGGGAGGATGTTCTTC
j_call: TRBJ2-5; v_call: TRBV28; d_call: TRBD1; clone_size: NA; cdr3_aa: CASINYSGGQETQYF; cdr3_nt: TGTGCCAGCATAAACTACTCAGGGGGCCAAGAGACCCAGTACTTC
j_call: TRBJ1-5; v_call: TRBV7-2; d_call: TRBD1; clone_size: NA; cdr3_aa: CASSLVQGDRPQHF; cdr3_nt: TGTGCCAGCAGCTTAGTACAGGGGGACCGGCCCCAGCATTTT
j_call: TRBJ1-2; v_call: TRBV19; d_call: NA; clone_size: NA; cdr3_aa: CASSTVQGGGYTF; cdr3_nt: TGTGCCAGTAGTACAGTACAGGGTGGCGGCTACACCTTC
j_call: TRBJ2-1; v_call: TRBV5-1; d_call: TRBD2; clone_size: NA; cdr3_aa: CASSFGTSERDEQFF; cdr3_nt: TGCGCCAGCAGCTTCGGGACTAGCGAGAGGGATGAGCAGTTCTTC
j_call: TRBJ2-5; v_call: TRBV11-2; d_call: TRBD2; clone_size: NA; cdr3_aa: CASSLDIIAGGQETQYF; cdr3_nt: TGTGCCAGCAGCTTAGATATAATAGCGGGAGGCCAAGAGACCCAGTACTTC
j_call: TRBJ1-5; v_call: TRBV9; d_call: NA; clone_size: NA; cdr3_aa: CASSPGGGEAQPQHF; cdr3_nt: TGTGCCAGCAGCCCGGGAGGGGGTGAGGCTCAGCCCCAGCATTTT
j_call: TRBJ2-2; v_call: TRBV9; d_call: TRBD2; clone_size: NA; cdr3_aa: CASSRGLAENTGELFF; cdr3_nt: TGTGCCAGCAGTAGGGGACTAGCGGAGAACACCGGGGAGCTGTTTTTT
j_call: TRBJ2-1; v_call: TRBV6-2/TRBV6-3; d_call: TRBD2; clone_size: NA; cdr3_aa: CASSFGGLAIFNEQFF; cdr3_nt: TGTGCCAGCAGTTTCGGGGGACTAGCGATCTTCAATGAGCAGTTCTTC
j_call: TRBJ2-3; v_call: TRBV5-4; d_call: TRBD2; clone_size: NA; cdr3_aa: CASSRLADTQYF; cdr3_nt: TGTGCCAGCAGCCGACTAGCGGATACGCAGTATTTT
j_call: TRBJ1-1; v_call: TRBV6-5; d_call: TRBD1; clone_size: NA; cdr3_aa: CASRWGQPNTEAFF; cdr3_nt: TGTGCCAGCAGATGGGGACAGCCGAACACTGAAGCTTTCTTT
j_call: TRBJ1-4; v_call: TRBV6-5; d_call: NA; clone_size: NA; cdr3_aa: CASRVGPTNEKLFF; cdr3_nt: TGTGCCAGCAGGGTGGGGCCAACTAATGAAAAACTGTTTTTT
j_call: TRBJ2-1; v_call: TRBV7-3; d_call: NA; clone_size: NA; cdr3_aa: CASSLRGRASVYNEQFF; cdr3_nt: TGTGCCAGCAGCTTAAGAGGGCGGGCTAGCGTGTACAATGAGCAGTTCTTC
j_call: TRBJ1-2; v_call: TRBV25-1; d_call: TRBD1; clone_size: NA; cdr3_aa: CASSESTGPGYGYTF; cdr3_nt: TGTGCCAGCAGTGAATCGACAGGGCCGGGCTATGGCTACACCTTC
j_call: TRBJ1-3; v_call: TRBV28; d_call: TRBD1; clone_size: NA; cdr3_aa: CASSRDRGTGSGNTIYF; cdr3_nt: TGTGCCAGCAGCCGGGACAGGGGTACCGGCTCTGGAAACACCATATATTTT
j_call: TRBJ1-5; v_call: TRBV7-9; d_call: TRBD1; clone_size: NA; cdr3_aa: CASSSRDRKQQGYHQPQHF; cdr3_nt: TGTGCCAGCAGCTCCCGAGACCGAAAACAACAGGGGTATCATCAGCCCCAGCATTTT
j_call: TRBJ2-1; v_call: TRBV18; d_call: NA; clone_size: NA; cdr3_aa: CASSPTPPSSYNEQFF; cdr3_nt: TGTGCCAGCTCACCCACCCCCCCCAGCTCCTACAATGAGCAGTTCTTC